What follows are 30 T cell receptor beta chains derived from one specimen sequenced in a study of blood T cells in healthy people across ages. Through a sample-barcoded 5' primer and a J-beta primer mix, a second PCR was run for roughly 7 to 11 cycles. TCRdb called the 5' RACE reads again in MiXCR, with one record for every CDR3 protein. The sample contains 800,000 to 950,000 distinct CDR3 sequences, under 40% of which appear only once. The sequencing sample was made of blood. These receptors originate from a man in his late teens or twenties in good health.

A remark on this clonotype: A much more abundant neighbour one base away suggests this may be a read error. The V gene is TRBV12-3 or TRBV12-4, the J gene TRBJ2-3; 9 positions agree with TRBD1. The CDR3 loop spans 16 amino acids. Written as DNA, the CDR3 is TGTGCCAGCAGTCCCCGGGACAGGGCGGACACAGATGCGCAGTATTTT. Its translation: CASSPRDRADTDAQYF.

As for this clonotype: A clone one base away is much larger, so this may be a read error. This chain links TRBV7-2 with TRBJ2-5, with 9 bases fitting TRBD1. CDR3 size: 14 residues. Germline assignment: CDR1 SGHTA and CDR2 FQGNSA. The ends lost 5 bases at V and 11 bases at J; junction bases unmatched: 12. Written as DNA, the CDR3 is TGTGCCAGCAGCGTGGGGACAGGGTACAATGAGCAGTACTTC. It yields the protein CASSVGTGYNEQYF.

The V call is TRBV28, the J call TRBJ1-1; maybe TRBD1 (5 bases). The V gene's germline CDR1 is MDHEN and CDR2 SYDVKM. Trimming took 4 bases from V and 8 from J, leaving 20 bases between them. The CDR3 is made up of 15 amino acids. The CDR3 reads CASSSLTDSGTEAFF. DNA for the CDR3: TGTGCCAGCAGTTCCTTGACAGATTCGGGGACCGAAGCTTTCTTT. Based on the CDR3 plus reference TRBV28 and TRBJ1-1, the full variable domain is DVKVTQSSRYLVKRTGEKVFLECVQDMDHENMFWYRQDPGLGLRLIYFSYDVKMKEKGDIPEGYSVSREKKERFSLILESASTNQTSMYLCASSSLTDSGTEAFFGQGTRLTVV.

This clonotype was observed a handful of times. This chain joins TRBV5-5 and TRBJ2-5, with D perhaps TRBD1 or TRBD2 (5 bases each). V was trimmed by 5 bases and J by 3 bases, leaving 14 bases between them. CDR1 and CDR2 (germline): SGHKS, YYEKEE (reference sequence). This CDR3 comprises 14 residues. CDR3 in DNA: TGTGCCAGCAGTCTCGGGGCCGCAAAAGAGACCCAGTACTTC. Translation: CASSLGAAKETQYF.

The V gene is TRBV5-6, the J gene TRBJ1-2, with D hard to call. Germline values: CDR1 SGHDT, CDR2 YYEEEE. Deletions cut 4 bases from V and 8 bases from J, with 15 bases between. The CDR3 is 13 residues long. CDR3 amino acids: CASSVVLHEGYTF. The CDR3 bases are TGTGCCAGCAGCGTGGTGCTACATGAGGGCTACACCTTC.

The sample holds a few counts of this clonotype. The rearrangement links TRBV4-2 to TRBJ1-2; D gene unclear. The CDR3 is made up of 15 amino acids. From germline, CDR1 is LGHNA and CDR2 YNFKEQ. The V gene lost 0 bases and the J gene lost 0 bases, with 8 bases spanning the gap. Written as DNA, the CDR3 is TGTGCCAGCAGCCAAGATAAGAATACTAACTATGGCTACACCTTC. Translated: CASSQDKNTNYGYTF.

The chain combines TRBV7-2 with TRBJ2-3; the D is unclear. The V end lost 7 bases, the J end lost 2 bases, and 10 bases lay between the germline ends. Per the germline V gene, CDR1 is SGHTA and CDR2 is FQGNSA. The CDR3 spans 13 residues. CDR3 sequence: CASTSIYTDTQYF. The DNA for the CDR3 is TGTGCCAGCACCTCTATCTACACAGATACGCAGTATTTT. The complete variable domain, with remaining parts taken from reference TRBV7-2 and TRBJ2-3, reads GAGVSQSPSNKVTEKGKDVELRCDPISGHTALYWYRQSLGQGLEFLIYFQGNSAPDKSGLPSDRFSAERTGGSVSTLTIQRTQQEDSAVYLCASTSIYTDTQYFGPGTRLTVL.

The V gene is TRBV4-2, the J gene TRBJ1-2, with 7 nucleotides matching TRBD1. V lost 2 bases to trimming and J lost 0 bases; unmatched junction nucleotides: 6. The CDR3 is 16 residues long. CDR1 and CDR2 from the germline V gene are LGHNA and YNFKEQ. In nucleotides, the CDR3 is TGTGCCAGCAGCCAACCGAGGGACAGATCTAACTATGGCTACACCTTC. Its translation is CASSQPRDRSNYGYTF.

This clonotype was recorded a few times. V and J are TRBV19 and TRBJ1-2, with 8 bases lining up with TRBD1. This CDR3 has 12 residues. The J segment lost 7 bases and the V segment lost 6 bases, leaving 4 bases of the junction unmatched. CDR1 and CDR2 from the germline V gene are LNHDA and SQIVND (reference sequence). Written as DNA, the CDR3 is TGTGCCAGTAGCACAGGGGGTCGTGGCTACACCTTC. Translated, it gives CASSTGGRGYTF. Drawing the rest from reference TRBV19 and TRBJ1-2, the complete variable domain is DGGITQSPKYLFRKEGQNVTLSCEQNLNHDAMYWYRQDPGQGLRLIYYSQIVNDFQKGDIAEGYSVSREKKESFPLTVTSAQKNPTAFYLCASSTGGRGYTFGSGTRLTVV.

V and J are TRBV5-1 and TRBJ2-3; a possible D gene is TRBD1 (7 bases). Per germline, CDR1 SGHRS and CDR2 YFSETQ. The CDR3 runs to 15 residues. Trimming removed 4 bases at V and 2 bases at J, with 14 bases between. CDR3 loop: CASSRRGPVTDTQYF. In DNA, the CDR3 is TGCGCCAGCAGCCGGAGGGGGCCCGTCACAGATACGCAGTATTTT.

There are a few counts of this clonotype. The chain joins TRBV20-1 to TRBJ1-5, with 7 bases identical to TRBD1. From germline, CDR1 is DFQATT and CDR2 SNEGSKA (reference sequence). The trim removed 7 bases at V and 4 bases at J, leaving 10 bases unmatched. The CDR3 consists of 14 residues. The DNA for the CDR3 is TGCAGTGGCAAGACAGGGAGCTTTAATCAGCCCCAGCATTTT. Residues: CSGKTGSFNQPQHF.

The chain recombines TRBV25-1 with TRBJ1-1; possibly TRBD1 for D (5 bases). There are 13 residues in the CDR3. Looked up from germline, CDR1 is MGHDK and CDR2 is SYGVNS. The V and J ends lost 6 bases and 7 bases respectively, with 15 bases between them. The DNA of the CDR3 is TGTGCCAGCAGCCCTTGGGGGGGGGATGAAGCTTTCTTT. Its translation: CASSPWGGDEAFF.

V and J are TRBV7-2 and TRBJ2-3; TRBD1 matches at 8 bases. CDR1 and CDR2 (germline): SGHTA, FQGNSA. The CDR3 is 15 amino acids. Losses at the gene ends were 3 bases for V and 1 base for J; bases not matched to a gene: 3. As DNA, the CDR3 is TGTGCCAGCAGCTTTCAACAGGGGGGCACAGATACGCAGTATTTT. Its protein product is CASSFQQGGTDTQYF. The full variable domain, with the rest looked up from reference TRBV7-2 and TRBJ2-3, is GAGVSQSPSNKVTEKGKDVELRCDPISGHTALYWYRQSLGQGLEFLIYFQGNSAPDKSGLPSDRFSAERTGGSVSTLTIQRTQQEDSAVYLCASSFQQGGTDTQYFGPGTRLTVL.

The chain employs TRBV29-1 and TRBJ2-7, with TRBD1 as a possible D gene (6 bases). Germline lookup yields CDR1 SQVTM and CDR2 ANQGSEA. The CDR3 extends over 11 amino acids. CDR3: CGWQGQEIQYF. The CDR3 DNA reads as TGCGGTTGGCAGGGGCAAGAGATCCAGTACTTC.

This clonotype was observed a handful of times. The chain joins TRBV20-1 to TRBJ2-1; D may be TRBD2 (6 bases). Germline CDR1 and CDR2: DFQATT and SNEGSKA (reference sequence). The CDR3 consists of 12 residues. The ends were cut back, 4 bases at V and 9 bases at J, with 13 bases in the middle. The CDR3 DNA is TGCAGTGCTACTACTAGCTCGGTTGAGCAGTTCTTC. As protein: CSATTSSVEQFF.

This clonotype has only a few counts. J is TRBJ2-7 and V is TRBV13; D gene uncertain. This CDR3 contains 14 residues. Trimming removed 5 bases from V and 4 bases from J, with 15 bases in between. Germline CDR1 reads PRHDT; CDR2 reads FYEKMQ (reference sequence). The CDR3 bases are TGTGCCAGCAGCCCAGGTTCTGGGGTGTACGAGCAGTACTTC. This sequence encodes CASSPGSGVYEQYF.

Note on this clonotype: Just one base apart from a much larger clone, this may be a read error. The chain couples TRBV20-1 to TRBJ1-2; tentative D call: TRBD1 (5 bases). Germline-derived CDR1 and CDR2 are DFQATT and SNEGSKA (reference sequence). This CDR3 comprises 13 residues. CDR3 sequence (DNA): TGCAGTACTAGAGATCCGGGCACAGGTGGCTACACCTTC. Amino acids: CSTRDPGTGGYTF.

This clonotype turned up a few times. CDR3 coding DNA: TGTGCCAGCAGCCAAGATGGGCGAACGGGACAGACGTACCAAGAGACCCAGTACTTC. The encoded protein is CASSQDGRTGQTYQETQYF. The chain has TRBV4-2 and TRBJ2-5; 7 nucleotides line up with TRBD1. Trimming cost V 0 bases and J 0 bases; bases outside gene matches: 13. CDR3 length: 19 residues. The V gene's germline CDR1 is LGHNA and CDR2 YNFKEQ.

V gene TRBV20-1 combines with J gene TRBJ1-2; TRBD1 aligns across 7 bases. The CDR3 consists of 12 residues. Germline V gene data show CDR1 as DFQATT and CDR2 as SNEGSKA (reference sequence). The V and J ends lost 6 bases and 3 bases, in that order; junction bases with no gene match: 4. CDR3 nucleotide sequence: TGCAGTGCGGATACAGGGGACTATGGCTACACCTTC. It codes for CSADTGDYGYTF.

This clonotype was counted ten times or more. The V and J genes are TRBV5-5 and TRBJ2-7; D remains ambiguous. CDR3 length: 14 residues. CDR1 and CDR2 from the germline V gene are SGHKS and YYEKEE (reference sequence). The V gene lost 2 bases and the J gene lost 0 bases, with 9 bases spanning the gap. The CDR3 is CASSFVASSYEQYF. The DNA of the CDR3 is TGTGCCAGCAGCTTTGTGGCAAGCTCCTACGAGCAGTACTTC.

This clonotype was seen a few times. V and J are TRBV20-1 and TRBJ2-3; no reliable D call. Deletions cut 4 bases from V and 2 bases from J, with 13 bases between. Germline V gene sequence: CDR1 DFQATT, CDR2 SNEGSKA (reference sequence). The CDR3 sequence is 14 residues long. CDR3 sequence: CSATGRQSTDTQYF. As DNA, the CDR3 is TGCAGTGCTACCGGACGCCAATCCACAGATACGCAGTATTTT.

This clonotype appeared a few times. This chain links TRBV27 with TRBJ2-7; D is possibly TRBD2 (5 bases). V lost 3 bases and J lost 1, with 7 bases in between. The V gene's germline CDR1 is MNHEY and CDR2 SMNVEV (reference sequence). There are 13 residues in the CDR3. The DNA for the CDR3 is TGTGCCAGCAGTTTCGGGGAATCCTACGAGCAGTACTTC. Translated, it gives CASSFGESYEQYF.

In its sample, this clonotype was seen many times. The gene calls are TRBV12-3 or TRBV12-4 and TRBJ2-3, with D maybe TRBD2 (7 bases). The CDR3 contains 16 residues. Between the trimmed V and J ends, which lost 5 bases and 2 bases, there was a span of 17 bases. CDR3 sequence reads: CASSLLAGAVTDTQYF. The CDR3 DNA reads as TGTGCCAGCAGTCTCCTTGCGGGGGCCGTCACAGATACGCAGTATTTT.

Concerning this clonotype: A read error is possible here, since a much larger clone lies one base away. This chain uses TRBV20-1 with TRBJ2-1; weak D call: TRBD2 (6 bases). TRBJ2-7 explains the end of the DNA better; the J call may be wrong. CDR3 length: 14 residues. Germline-derived CDR1 and CDR2 are DFQATT and SNEGSKA (reference sequence). The CDR3: CSAGGHSSYNEQYF. In DNA form, the CDR3 reads TGCAGTGCTGGAGGGCACAGCTCCTACAATGAGCAGTACTTC.

In its sample, this clonotype was seen a few times. The chain combines TRBV7-2 with TRBJ2-3; D is possibly TRBD1 (6 bases). The CDR3 is made up of 14 amino acids. The V and J ends lost 4 bases and 5 bases respectively, with 13 bases between them. The germline CDR1 and CDR2 sequences are SGHTA and FQGNSA. CDR3 DNA: TGTGCCAGCAGCTCCTCAGGGGCGAAAGATACGCAGTATTTT. Translation gives CASSSSGAKDTQYF.

CDR3 nucleotides: TGTGCCAGCAGCGTACAGGGGAGAATCTACACCTTC. It codes for CASSVQGRIYTF. This chain joins TRBV27 and TRBJ1-2; 7 nucleotides align to TRBD1. Germline CDR1 MNHEY, CDR2 SMNVEV (reference sequence). This CDR3 has 12 residues. The J segment lost 10 bases and the V segment lost 6 bases, leaving 8 bases of the junction unmatched.

The genes are TRBV20-1 and TRBJ2-4, with 9 bases identical to TRBD1. Trimming removed 7 bases from V and 2 bases from J; junction bases left unmatched: 9. The germline CDR1 and CDR2 sequences are DFQATT and SNEGSKA (reference sequence). The CDR3 consists of 15 residues. The CDR3 bases are TGCAGTGTCGTGGACAGGGGAGGGACCAAAAACATTCAGTACTTC. This translates into CSVVDRGGTKNIQYF.

This clonotype was seen more than once but under ten times. The chain recombines TRBV29-1 with TRBJ1-2, with a weak D call TRBD1 (5 bases). This CDR3 comprises 13 residues. Trimming took 2 bases from V and 5 from J, leaving 12 bases between them. CDR1 and CDR2 (germline): SQVTM, ANQGSEA. CDR3 in DNA: TGCAGCGTTGAAATCGGAACAGGATATGGCTACACCTTC. Translation: CSVEIGTGYGYTF.

The table lists this clonotype with many counts. V gene TRBV20-1 combines with J gene TRBJ2-1; D might be TRBD2 (6 bases). Germline V gene data show CDR1 as DFQATT and CDR2 as SNEGSKA (reference sequence). V lost 6 bases and J lost 4, with 13 bases in between. The CDR3 length is 13 residues. The CDR3 coding sequence is TGCAGTGCCAGGCTGGGGGGTTACAATGAGCAGTTCTTC. This gives the protein CSARLGGYNEQFF.

A remark on this clonotype: A much larger clonotype is one base distant, so this may be a read error. V and J are TRBV6-6 and TRBJ2-7; TRBD1 might be the D (6 bases). The CDR3 covers 14 residues. The germline V gene encodes CDR1 MNHNY and CDR2 SVGAGI (reference sequence). The germline V and J ends were trimmed by 5 bases and 0 bases, with 11 bases remaining between them. CDR3 loop: CASSNRVLSYEQYF. The CDR3 region has the DNA TGTGCCAGCAGTAACAGGGTTCTCTCCTACGAGCAGTACTTC.